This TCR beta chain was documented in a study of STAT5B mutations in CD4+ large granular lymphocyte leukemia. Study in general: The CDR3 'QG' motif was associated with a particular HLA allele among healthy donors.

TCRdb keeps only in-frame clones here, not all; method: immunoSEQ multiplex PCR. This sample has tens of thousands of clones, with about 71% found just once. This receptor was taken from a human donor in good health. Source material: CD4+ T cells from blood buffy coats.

CDR3 in amino acids: CASSPDSVRGELFF. Written as DNA, the CDR3 is TGTGCCAGCAGCCCTGACTCAGTACGGGGGGAGCTGTTTTTT. The chain joins TRBV2 to TRBJ2-2; D is unclear. CDR1 is SNHLY and CDR2 is FYNNEI in the germline V gene. This CDR3 contains 14 residues. Trimming took off 6 bases at V and 8 bases at J, with 16 bases between the two ends.